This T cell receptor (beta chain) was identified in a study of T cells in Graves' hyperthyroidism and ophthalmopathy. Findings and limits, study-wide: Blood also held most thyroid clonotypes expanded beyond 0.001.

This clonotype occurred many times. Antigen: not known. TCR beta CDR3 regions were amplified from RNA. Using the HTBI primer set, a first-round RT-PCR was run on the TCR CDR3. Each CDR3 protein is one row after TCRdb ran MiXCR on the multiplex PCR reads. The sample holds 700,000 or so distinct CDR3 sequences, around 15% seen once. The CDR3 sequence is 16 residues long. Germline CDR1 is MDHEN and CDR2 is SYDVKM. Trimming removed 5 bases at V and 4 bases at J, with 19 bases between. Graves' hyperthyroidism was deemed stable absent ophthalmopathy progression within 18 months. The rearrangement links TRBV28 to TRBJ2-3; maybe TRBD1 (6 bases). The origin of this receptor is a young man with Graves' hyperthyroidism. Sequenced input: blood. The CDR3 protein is CASSPIKGVRADTQYF. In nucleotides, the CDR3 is TGTGCCAGCAGTCCGATTAAGGGGGTAAGGGCAGATACGCAGTATTTT.